One and the same sample provided the 21 T cell receptor beta chains below, sequenced in a study of blood T cell repertoires in COVID-19. Generated by immunoSEQ multiplex PCR, the TCRdb table keeps only in-frame clones and is missing some. Found here are 250,000 or so clones, around 90% of them singletons; the top ten hold 0.95% to 1.5%. The sequenced material came from PBMCs or T cells enriched from blood (not recorded which). These TCRs come from a human donor in a cohort exposed to, infected with or recovered from COVID-19 (not recorded which). The donor label of this sample is uncertain.

The chain links TRBV6-5 to TRBJ2-7; weak D call: TRBD1 (6 bases). Trimming removed 7 bases at V and 3 bases at J, with 10 bases between. Germline-derived CDR1 and CDR2 are MNHEY and SVGAGI. CDR3 length: 12 amino acids. The CDR3 sequence is CASTLTGYEQYF. In DNA, the CDR3 is TGTGCCAGCACCTTGACAGGCTACGAGCAGTACTTC.

The J gene is TRBJ2-3, the V gene TRBV25-1, with D possibly being TRBD2 (6 bases). CDR1 MGHDK and CDR2 SYGVNS come from the germline V gene. The V end lost 4 bases, the J end lost 3 bases, and 23 bases lay between the germline ends. This CDR3 region has 18 residues. CDR3 sequence: CASSGLAGREVRTDTQYF. In DNA form, the CDR3 reads TGTGCCAGCAGTGGCCTCGCGGGGCGCGAGGTAAGAACAGATACGCAGTATTTT.

The gene calls are TRBV6-6 and TRBJ2-3; perhaps TRBD2 as D (7 bases). V shed 10 bases and J shed 3 bases, with 17 bases lying between them. The CDR3 sequence is 14 residues long. CDR1 MNHNY and CDR2 SVGAGI come from the germline V gene (reference sequence). The CDR3, as DNA: TGTGCCAACTCCCCCCGGGGGGCTACAGATACGCAGTATTTT. Translating gives CANSPRGATDTQYF.

The chain is built from TRBV6-5 and TRBJ1-2; D is perhaps TRBD1 (6 bases). V lost 2 bases, J lost 8 bases, and 21 bases lay in between. CDR3 length: 16 amino acids. The germline V gene has CDR1 MNHEY and CDR2 SVGAGI. The CDR3 DNA reads TGTGCCAGCAGTTACGGCGACGGGACACCCAGGTTCGGCTACACCTTC. It translates to CASSYGDGTPRFGYTF.

This clone was observed a handful of times. The genes are TRBV19 and TRBJ2-2; TRBD1 is a possible D gene (5 bases). The length of the CDR3 is 13 residues. V dropped 5 bases and J dropped 6 bases, with 10 bases sitting between them. Germline V lookup: CDR1 LNHDA, CDR2 SQIVND (reference sequence). The CDR3 region has the DNA TGTGCCAGTAGTGCCAGGGTCCCCGGGGAGCTGTTTTTT. Its protein product is CASSARVPGELFF.

The table lists this clone with a count of one. This sequence joins TRBV7-3 and TRBJ2-3; D ambiguous. Trimming removed 0 bases at V and 2 bases at J, with 12 bases between. This CDR3 is 16 amino acids long. Germline assignment: CDR1 SGHTA and CDR2 FQGTGA. The CDR3 DNA sequence: TGTGCCAGCAGCTTAACGCCGTCAGGCTACACAGATACGCAGTATTTT. This encodes CASSLTPSGYTDTQYF.

The chain combines TRBV29-1 with TRBJ1-1; TRBD1 might be the D (5 bases). The CDR3 is 13 residues long. V shed 4 bases and J shed 6 bases, with 15 bases lying between them. In germline, CDR1 is SQVTM, CDR2 ANQGSEA. Here the CDR3 reads CSVVLGVSAEAFF. CDR3 bases: TGCAGCGTTGTTTTAGGGGTAAGCGCTGAAGCTTTCTTT.

This sequence joins TRBV19 and TRBJ2-1; D perhaps matches TRBD1 (6 bases). Germline V CDR1 and CDR2: LNHDA, SQIVND (reference sequence). The V end lost 3 bases, the J end lost 0 bases, and 9 bases lay between the germline ends. This CDR3 has 15 residues. This CDR3 is CASSIGQSSYNEQFF. The CDR3 DNA follows: TGTGCCAGTAGTATCGGACAGAGCTCCTACAATGAGCAGTTCTTC.

This chain connects TRBV9 to TRBJ1-2; D might be TRBD1 (6 bases). Trimming cost V 0 bases and J 2 bases, with 14 bases left between them. Germline CDR1 and CDR2: SGDLS and YYNGEE. This CDR3 has 16 residues. CDR3 residues: CASSVATGRGNYGYTF. In DNA form, the CDR3 reads TGTGCCAGCAGCGTAGCTACAGGCAGGGGAAACTATGGCTACACCTTC.

The rearrangement links TRBV4-3 to TRBJ1-4; tentative D call: TRBD1 (6 bases). With 0 bases removed from V and 0 bases from J, the gap between germline ends came to 8 bases. The CDR3 has 16 amino acids. Germline V lookup: CDR1 LGHNA, CDR2 YSLEER. Here the CDR3 reads CASSQDHRATNEKLFF. CDR3 in DNA: TGCGCCAGCAGCCAAGACCACAGGGCAACTAATGAAAAACTGTTTTTT.

The chain has TRBV2 and TRBJ2-7; tentative D call: TRBD1 (6 bases). The CDR3 contains 14 residues. V gave up 6 bases and J gave up 0 bases, with 12 bases separating them. From germline, CDR1 is SNHLY and CDR2 FYNNEI. Here the CDR3 reads CASSVTGISYEQYF. The DNA of the CDR3 is TGTGCCAGCAGCGTGACAGGAATCTCCTACGAGCAGTACTTC.

The V and J genes are TRBV4-3 and TRBJ2-2; no firm D call. CDR3 length equals 13 residues. CDR1 is LGHNA, CDR2 YSLEER, per germline. Trimming took off 1 base at V and 7 bases at J, with 7 bases between the two ends. This CDR3 reads CASSQVYNGELFF. The CDR3 DNA reads as TGCGCCAGCAGCCAAGTTTACAACGGGGAGCTGTTTTTT.

The chain employs TRBV4-3 and TRBJ1-4; D might be TRBD1 (5 bases). Germline CDR1 reads LGHNA; CDR2 reads YSLEER. This CDR3 is 15 amino acids long. V lost 1 base and J 10 bases, leaving 16 bases between the germline ends. CDR3 DNA sequence: TGCGCCAGCAGCCAAGGAAGGCAGGGTTGGGGAAAACTGTTTTTT. Translating gives CASSQGRQGWGKLFF.

The chain recombines TRBV10-3 with TRBJ1-2; D unresolved. There are 12 residues in the CDR3. Per germline, CDR1 ENHRY and CDR2 SYGVKD. V was cut by 5 bases and J by 6 bases, with 10 bases left in between. Written as DNA, the CDR3 is TGTGCCATCAGTCTTACATTTCATGGCTACACCTTC. Protein: CAISLTFHGYTF.

The rearrangement joins TRBV19 to TRBJ2-2; D call uncertain. V was trimmed by 1 base and J by 4 bases, leaving 4 bases between them. This CDR3 is 13 amino acids long. The germline V gene has CDR1 LNHDA and CDR2 SQIVND (reference sequence). CDR3 sequence (DNA): TGTGCCAGTAGTATAGGCGCCACCGGGGAGCTGTTTTTT. Translated, it gives CASSIGATGELFF.

In DNA, the CDR3 is TGCAGCGCCGGAGCCGGGACAGGGACCGGGGGCTACACCTTC. Residues: CSAGAGTGTGGYTF. The rearrangement links TRBV29-1 to TRBJ1-2, with TRBD1 identical over 9 bases. CDR1 is SQVTM, CDR2 ANQGSEA, per germline. The CDR3 contains 14 residues. Trimming removed 7 bases from V and 8 bases from J; junction bases left unmatched: 14. Variable domain in full (rest from reference TRBV29-1 and TRBJ1-2): SAVISQKPSRDICQRGTSLTIQCQVDSQVTMMFWYRQQPGQSLTLIATANQGSEATYESGFVIDKFPISRPNLTFSTLTVSNMSPEDSSIYLCSAGAGTGTGGYTFGSGTRLTVV.

V is TRBV3-1 (or the pseudogene TRBV3-2) and J is TRBJ1-5; 7 positions match TRBD1. The J segment lost 2 bases and the V segment lost 6 bases, leaving 4 bases of the junction unmatched. Germline V lookup: CDR1 LGHDT, CDR2 YNNKEL (reference sequence). The CDR3 extends over 14 amino acids. The CDR3 sequence is CASSHRGGNQPQHF. CDR3 DNA: TGTGCCAGCAGTCACAGGGGCGGCAATCAGCCCCAGCATTTT.

The J gene is TRBJ1-3, the V gene TRBV19; 10 bases agree with TRBD1. The CDR3 sequence is 15 residues long. Germline CDR1 LNHDA, CDR2 SQIVND (reference sequence). V lost 1 base, J lost 7 bases, and 4 bases stayed unmatched. CDR3 loop: CASSIVTGGANTIYF. The DNA of the CDR3 is TGTGCCAGTAGTATAGTGACAGGGGGCGCGAACACCATATATTTT.

The chain uses TRBV10-3 and TRBJ2-7; 7 bases are a match to TRBD2. This CDR3 region has 15 residues. The germline gives CDR1 ENHRY, CDR2 SYGVKD. The V and J ends lost 7 bases and 1 base, in that order; junction bases with no gene match: 10. CDR3 sequence reads: CAIKPGQGGSYEQYF. CDR3 nucleotides: TGTGCCATCAAACCCGGGCAGGGAGGGTCCTACGAGCAGTACTTC.

The chain carries TRBV2 and TRBJ2-2; maybe TRBD2 (5 bases). Germline CDR1 is SNHLY and CDR2 is FYNNEI. This CDR3 is built from 18 residues. V was clipped by 7 bases and J by 0 bases, with 21 bases between them. Written as DNA, the CDR3 is TGTGCCAGCACCCCAACTGGGGTGAGAGGGACGAACACCGGGGAGCTGTTTTTT. Amino acids: CASTPTGVRGTNTGELFF.

V is TRBV11-3 and J is TRBJ2-2; TRBD2 is a possible D gene (6 bases). The CDR3 has 18 residues. CDR1 is SGHNT and CDR2 is YENEEA in the germline V gene. V shed 0 bases and J shed 4 bases, with 18 bases lying between them. The CDR3 protein is CASSLDRLGDGSTGELFF. DNA of the CDR3: TGTGCCAGCAGCTTAGATCGCCTCGGCGACGGGAGCACCGGGGAGCTGTTTTTT.